This T cell receptor beta chain is from a study of cytomegalovirus exposure and HLA in healthy donors. Broader study findings: In the roughly 120 validation repertoires, a later analysis found that first-cohort TCR clusters tended to co-occur. High sensitivity and specificity were reportedly achieved when the classifier diagnosed cytomegalovirus status. The majority of TCR sequences were rare, yet some public TCRs appeared in many donors. Investigators reported approximately 170 TCR beta chains as tied to cytomegalovirus.

A word on this clone: The antigen remains undetermined.

Trimming removed 4 bases from V and 0 bases from J, with 14 bases in between. The CDR3 totals 15 residues. Looked up from germline, CDR1 is SGHDT and CDR2 is YYEEEE. Some clones are missing from TCRdb's copy, which holds only in-frame ones; the method was immunoSEQ multiplex PCR. The table shows about 160,000 clones, with about 88% occurring only once. The origin of this receptor is a woman between 18 and 30 years old in good health and CMV-seronegative. Material: PBMCs. The rearrangement joins TRBV5-6 to TRBJ2-7; maybe TRBD1 (5 bases). The CDR3 reads CASSDFTGISYEQYF. In DNA form, the CDR3 reads TGTGCCAGCAGCGACTTCACAGGTATCTCCTACGAGCAGTACTTC.